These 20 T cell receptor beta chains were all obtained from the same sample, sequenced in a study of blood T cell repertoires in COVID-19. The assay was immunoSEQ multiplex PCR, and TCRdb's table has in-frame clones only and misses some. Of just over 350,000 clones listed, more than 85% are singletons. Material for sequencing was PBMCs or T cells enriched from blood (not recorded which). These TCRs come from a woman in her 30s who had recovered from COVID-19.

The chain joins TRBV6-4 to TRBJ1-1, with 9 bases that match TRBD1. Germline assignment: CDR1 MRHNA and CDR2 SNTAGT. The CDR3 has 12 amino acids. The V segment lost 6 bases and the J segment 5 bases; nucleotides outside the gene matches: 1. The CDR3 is CASRGTGTEAFF. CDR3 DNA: TGTGCCAGCAGAGGGACAGGGACTGAAGCTTTCTTT.

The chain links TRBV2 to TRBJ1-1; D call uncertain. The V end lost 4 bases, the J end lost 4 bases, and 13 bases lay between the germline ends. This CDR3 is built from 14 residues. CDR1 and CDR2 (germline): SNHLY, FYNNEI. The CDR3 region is CASSVLGYSTEAFF. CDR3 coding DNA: TGTGCCAGCAGTGTTCTGGGTTACAGCACTGAAGCTTTCTTT.

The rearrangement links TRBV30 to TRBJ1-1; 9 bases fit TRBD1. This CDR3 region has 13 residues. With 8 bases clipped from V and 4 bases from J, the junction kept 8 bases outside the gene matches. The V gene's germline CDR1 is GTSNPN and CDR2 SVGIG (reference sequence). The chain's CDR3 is CAPRGQGSTEAFF. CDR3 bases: TGTGCCCCCAGGGGACAGGGCTCCACTGAAGCTTTCTTT.

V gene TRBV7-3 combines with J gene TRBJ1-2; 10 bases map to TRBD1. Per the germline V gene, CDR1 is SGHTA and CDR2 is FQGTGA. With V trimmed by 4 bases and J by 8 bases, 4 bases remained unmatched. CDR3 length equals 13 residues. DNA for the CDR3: TGTGCCAGCAGCTGGGACAGGGGTGAAGGCTACACCTTC. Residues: CASSWDRGEGYTF.

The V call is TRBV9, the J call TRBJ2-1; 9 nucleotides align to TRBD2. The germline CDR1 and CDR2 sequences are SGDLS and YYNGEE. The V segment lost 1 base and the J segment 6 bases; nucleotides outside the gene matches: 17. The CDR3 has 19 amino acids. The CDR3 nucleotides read TGTGCCAGCAGCGTATTTCCCACCATTCCGGGACTAGCCATCAATGAGCAGTTCTTC. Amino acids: CASSVFPTIPGLAINEQFF.

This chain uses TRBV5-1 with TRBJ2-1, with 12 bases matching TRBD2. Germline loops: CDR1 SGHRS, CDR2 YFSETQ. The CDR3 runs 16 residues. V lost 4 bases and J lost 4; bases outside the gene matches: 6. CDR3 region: CASSPRLAGEYNEQFF. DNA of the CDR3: TGCGCCAGCAGCCCTCGACTAGCGGGGGAGTACAATGAGCAGTTCTTC.

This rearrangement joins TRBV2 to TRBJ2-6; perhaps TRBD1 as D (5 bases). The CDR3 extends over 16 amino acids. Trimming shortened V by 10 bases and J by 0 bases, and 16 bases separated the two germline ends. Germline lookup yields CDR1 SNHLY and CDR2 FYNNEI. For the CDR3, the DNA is TGTGCCACCCTCTGGGGCAGGTACTCTGGGGCCAACGTCCTGACTTTC. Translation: CATLWGRYSGANVLTF.

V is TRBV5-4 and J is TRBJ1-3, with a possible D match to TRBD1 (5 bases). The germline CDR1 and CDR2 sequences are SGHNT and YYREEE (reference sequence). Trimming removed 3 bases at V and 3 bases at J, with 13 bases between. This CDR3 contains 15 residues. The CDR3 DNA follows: TGTGCCAGCAGCTCAGGGAGGAATAGTGGAAACACCATATATTTT. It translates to CASSSGRNSGNTIYF.

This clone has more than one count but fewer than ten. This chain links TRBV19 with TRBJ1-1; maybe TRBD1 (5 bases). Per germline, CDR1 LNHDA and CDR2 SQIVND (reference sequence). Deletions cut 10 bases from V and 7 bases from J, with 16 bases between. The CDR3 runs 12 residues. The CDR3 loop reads CATRTGNLEAFF. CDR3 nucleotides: TGTGCCACTCGAACAGGCAACCTTGAAGCTTTCTTT.

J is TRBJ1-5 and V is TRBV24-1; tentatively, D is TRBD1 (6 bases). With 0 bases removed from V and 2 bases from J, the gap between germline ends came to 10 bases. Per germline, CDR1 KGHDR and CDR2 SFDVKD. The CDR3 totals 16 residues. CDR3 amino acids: CATSDLTRGGNQPQHF. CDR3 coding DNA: TGTGCCACCAGTGATTTGACCAGGGGAGGCAATCAGCCCCAGCATTTT.

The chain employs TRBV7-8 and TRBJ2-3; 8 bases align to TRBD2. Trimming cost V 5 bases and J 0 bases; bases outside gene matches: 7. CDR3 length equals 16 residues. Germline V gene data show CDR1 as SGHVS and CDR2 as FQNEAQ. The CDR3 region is CASSPLAGGSTDTQYF. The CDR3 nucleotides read TGTGCCAGCAGCCCTTTGGCGGGGGGCAGCACAGATACGCAGTATTTT.

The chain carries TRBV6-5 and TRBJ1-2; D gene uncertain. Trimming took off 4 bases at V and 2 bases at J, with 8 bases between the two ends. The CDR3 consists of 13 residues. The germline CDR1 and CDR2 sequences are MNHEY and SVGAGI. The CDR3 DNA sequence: TGTGCCAGCAGTTTATGGCAGAACTATGGCTACACCTTC. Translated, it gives CASSLWQNYGYTF.

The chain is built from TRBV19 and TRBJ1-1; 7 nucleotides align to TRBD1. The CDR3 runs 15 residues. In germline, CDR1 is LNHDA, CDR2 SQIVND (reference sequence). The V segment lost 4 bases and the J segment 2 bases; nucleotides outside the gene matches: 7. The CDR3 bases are TGTGCCAGTAGTACCATACAGGGGATAAACACTGAAGCTTTCTTT. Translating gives CASSTIQGINTEAFF.

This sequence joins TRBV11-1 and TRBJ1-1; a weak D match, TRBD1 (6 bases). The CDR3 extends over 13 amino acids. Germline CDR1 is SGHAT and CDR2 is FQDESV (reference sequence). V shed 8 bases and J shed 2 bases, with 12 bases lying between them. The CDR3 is CASGGQKNTEAFF. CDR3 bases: TGTGCCAGCGGGGGACAAAAAAACACTGAAGCTTTCTTT.

CDR3 DNA: TGTGCCAGCAGCCAAGGCAGCGGGGGGGCGCAGGACGGGGAGCTGTTTTTT. Translating it yields CASSQGSGGAQDGELFF. The genes are TRBV3-1 (or the pseudogene TRBV3-2) and TRBJ2-2, with 10 bases identical to TRBD2. The CDR3 totals 17 residues. V trimming: 1 base; J trimming: 7 bases; junction bases outside the gene matches: 9. CDR1 and CDR2 (germline): LGHDT, YNNKEL (reference sequence).

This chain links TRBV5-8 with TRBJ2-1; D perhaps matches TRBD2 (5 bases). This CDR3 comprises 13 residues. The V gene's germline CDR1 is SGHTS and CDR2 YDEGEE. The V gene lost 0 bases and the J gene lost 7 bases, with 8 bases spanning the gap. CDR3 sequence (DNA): TGTGCCAGCAGCTTGGCCCAGCGGAATGAGCAGTTCTTC. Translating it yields CASSLAQRNEQFF.

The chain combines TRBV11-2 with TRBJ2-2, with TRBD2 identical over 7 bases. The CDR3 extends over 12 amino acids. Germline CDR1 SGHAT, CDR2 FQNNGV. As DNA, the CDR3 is TGTGCTGCGGGGGTTCAGACCGGGGAGCTGTTTTTT. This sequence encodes CAAGVQTGELFF.

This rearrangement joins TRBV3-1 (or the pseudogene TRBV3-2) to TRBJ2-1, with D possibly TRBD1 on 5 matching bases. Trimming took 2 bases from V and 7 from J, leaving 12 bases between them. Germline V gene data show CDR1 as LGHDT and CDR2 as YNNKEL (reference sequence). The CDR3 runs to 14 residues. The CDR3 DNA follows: TGTGCCAGCAGCCAAAGGCAGGGTGCAAATGAGCAGTTCTTC. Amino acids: CASSQRQGANEQFF.

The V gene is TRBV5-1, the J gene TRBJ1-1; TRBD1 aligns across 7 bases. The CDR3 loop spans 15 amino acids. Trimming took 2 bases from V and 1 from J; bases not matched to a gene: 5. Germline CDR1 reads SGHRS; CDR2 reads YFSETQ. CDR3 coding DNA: TGCGCCAGCAGCTTCCTGGGACAGCAGAACACTGAAGCTTTCTTT. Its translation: CASSFLGQQNTEAFF.

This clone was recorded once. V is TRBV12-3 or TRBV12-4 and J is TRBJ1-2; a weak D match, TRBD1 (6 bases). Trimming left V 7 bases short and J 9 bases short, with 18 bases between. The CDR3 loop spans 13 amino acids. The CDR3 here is CASTPRDTARYTF. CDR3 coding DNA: TGTGCCAGCACCCCCCGGGACACTGCCCGCTACACCTTC.